The 19 T cell receptor beta chains below were found in one sample sequenced in a study of cytotoxic CD8 clonotypes in ibrutinib-treated CLL. This table comes from immunoSEQ multiplex PCR, and its TCRdb copy is limited to in-frame clones, with some not included. The repertoire consists of approximately 350,000 clones, with about 61% occurring once and the leading ten covering around 6.5%. The sequences come from PBMCs, collected after 36 months of ibrutinib treatment. These receptors were collected from a human donor with chronic lymphocytic leukemia.

This sequence joins TRBV7-8 and TRBJ2-7; D might be TRBD1 or TRBD2, each matching 6 bases. Germline lookup yields CDR1 SGHVS and CDR2 FQNEAQ. The CDR3 totals 16 residues. Trimming shortened V by 7 bases and J by 0 bases, and 19 bases separated the two germline ends. DNA for the CDR3: TGTGCCAGCACCCCGGGGGCAGCGGTTAGCTCCTACGAGCAGTACTTC. Its translation: CASTPGAAVSSYEQYF.

This sequence joins TRBV29-1 and TRBJ2-1, with D possibly TRBD2 on 7 matching bases. The CDR3 runs 16 residues. CDR1 is SQVTM and CDR2 is ANQGSEA in the germline V gene. V gave up 6 bases and J gave up 9 bases, with 27 bases separating them. DNA of the CDR3: TGCAGCGTCTCGGGGGGACCTCAGGGGATCCACAGTGAGCAGTTCTTC. Protein sequence: CSVSGGPQGIHSEQFF.

The J gene is TRBJ1-4, the V gene TRBV4-3; D gene uncertain. Germline V gives CDR1 LGHNA, CDR2 YSLEER. V lost 1 base and J 3 bases, leaving 9 bases between the germline ends. The CDR3 totals 15 residues. The CDR3 region is CASSQGHRANEKLFF. Written as DNA, the CDR3 is TGCGCCAGCAGCCAAGGACACCGCGCTAATGAAAAACTGTTTTTT.

V gene TRBV4-1 combines with J gene TRBJ2-1; 9 bases are a match to TRBD2. The V gene end was trimmed by 3 bases and the J gene end by 0 bases; junction bases not matched to a gene: 3. Germline-derived CDR1 and CDR2 are MGHRA and YSYEKL. The CDR3 spans 16 residues. This chain's CDR3 is CASSHGSGSSYNEQFF. The CDR3 DNA sequence: TGCGCCAGCAGCCACGGTAGCGGGAGCTCCTACAATGAGCAGTTCTTC.

This sequence joins TRBV10-3 and TRBJ2-7; tentatively, D is TRBD1 (6 bases). CDR3 length equals 14 residues. The germline V gene encodes CDR1 ENHRY and CDR2 SYGVKD. Between the trimmed V and J ends, which lost 4 bases and 4 bases, there was a span of 14 bases. CDR3 nucleotide sequence: TGTGCCATCAGTGTAGGACAGCTACCTTACGAGCAGTACTTC. It codes for CAISVGQLPYEQYF.

As to this clone: Other DNA sequences from this sample encode an identical CDR3 as well. The rearrangement uses TRBV28 and TRBJ2-5; D is perhaps TRBD2 (6 bases). The CDR3 is made up of 13 amino acids. Looked up from germline, CDR1 is MDHEN and CDR2 is SYDVKM. V was shortened by 5 bases and J by 1 base, with 8 bases between the two germline ends. The CDR3, as DNA: TGTGCCAGCAGTCTAGCGTCCCAAGAGACCCAGTACTTC. Protein: CASSLASQETQYF.

This chain connects TRBV4-1 to TRBJ1-1; D is perhaps TRBD1 (5 bases). CDR1 MGHRA and CDR2 YSYEKL come from the germline V gene. The CDR3 length is 14 residues. V lost 4 bases to trimming and J lost 0 bases, with 9 bases between them. The CDR3 bases are TGCGCCAGCAGCCCCGGGACGGTGAACACTGAAGCTTTCTTT. Translated: CASSPGTVNTEAFF.

The gene calls are TRBV10-3 and TRBJ2-7, with 10 bases that match TRBD2. The CDR3 consists of 15 residues. The V and J ends lost 2 bases and 5 bases, in that order; junction bases with no gene match: 6. Germline lookup yields CDR1 ENHRY and CDR2 SYGVKD. The CDR3 here is CAISEGGLAIHEQYF. The CDR3 bases are TGTGCCATCAGTGAGGGGGGACTAGCGATCCACGAGCAGTACTTC.

This chain uses TRBV5-4 with TRBJ1-6; D gene unclear. V was shortened by 4 bases and J by 7 bases, with 12 bases between the two germline ends. CDR3 length: 14 amino acids. Looked up from germline, CDR1 is SGHNT and CDR2 is YYREEE (reference sequence). DNA of the CDR3: TGTGCCAGCAGCCCGGGCGAGAGGAATTCACCCCTCCACTTT. Protein product: CASSPGERNSPLHF.

V and J are TRBV7-2 and TRBJ1-2; 7 bases map to TRBD1. The V gene's germline CDR1 is SGHTA and CDR2 FQGNSA. The CDR3 loop spans 13 amino acids. With V trimmed by 5 bases and J by 6 bases, 6 bases remained unmatched. CDR3 sequence: CASSLLQGNGYTF. CDR3 in DNA: TGTGCCAGCAGCCTACTACAGGGGAATGGCTACACCTTC.

The chain carries TRBV28 and TRBJ2-1; TRBD2 aligns across 10 bases. The CDR3 has 17 amino acids. J lost 0 bases, V lost 5 bases, and 7 bases had no gene match. CDR1 is MDHEN and CDR2 is SYDVKM in the germline V gene. The CDR3 loop is CASSLSGRVVSYNEQFF. The CDR3 DNA reads TGTGCCAGCAGTCTAAGCGGGAGGGTTGTCTCCTACAATGAGCAGTTCTTC.

This sequence joins TRBV19 and TRBJ1-2; tentative D call: TRBD1 (5 bases). The CDR3 is 12 residues long. The V end lost 7 bases, the J end lost 7 bases, and 13 bases lay between the germline ends. Germline CDR1 and CDR2: LNHDA and SQIVND (reference sequence). CDR3 bases: TGTGCCAGTAATCGCGGGGCGTTTGGCTACACCTTC. It yields the protein CASNRGAFGYTF. Full variable domain (outside the CDR3, taken from reference TRBV19 and TRBJ1-2): DGGITQSPKYLFRKEGQNVTLSCEQNLNHDAMYWYRQDPGQGLRLIYYSQIVNDFQKGDIAEGYSVSREKKESFPLTVTSAQKNPTAFYLCASNRGAFGYTFGSGTRLTVV.

J is TRBJ1-2 and V is TRBV15; D ambiguous. V shed 5 bases and J shed 12 bases, with 16 bases lying between them. Germline V lookup: CDR1 LNHNV, CDR2 YYDKDF (reference sequence). The CDR3 covers 12 residues. CDR3 residues: CATSPQRGLHTF. CDR3 DNA: TGTGCCACCAGCCCACAACGAGGTCTGCACACCTTC.

V is TRBV29-1 and J is TRBJ2-1, with 14 bases that match TRBD2. The V gene's germline CDR1 is SQVTM and CDR2 ANQGSEA. The CDR3 consists of 14 residues. With 7 bases clipped from V and 9 bases from J, the junction kept 8 bases outside the gene matches. The CDR3 is CSARLAGGPAEQFF. The DNA of the CDR3 is TGCAGCGCCCGACTAGCGGGAGGGCCAGCTGAGCAGTTCTTC.

The chain links TRBV15 to TRBJ2-1; a possible D gene is TRBD2 (5 bases). Germline CDR1 reads LNHNV; CDR2 reads YYDKDF (reference sequence). Trimming shortened V by 0 bases and J by 7 bases, and 13 bases separated the two germline ends. This CDR3 has 15 amino acids. The CDR3 DNA reads TGTGCCACCAGCAGAGATCAACGGACTCTGAATGAGCAGTTCTTC. As protein: CATSRDQRTLNEQFF. Looking up the rest from reference TRBV15 and TRBJ2-1 gives the full variable domain: DAMVIQNPRYQVTQFGKPVTLSCSQTLNHNVMYWYQQKSSQAPKLLFHYYDKDFNNEADTPDNFQSRRPNTSFCFLDIRSPGLGDTAMYLCATSRDQRTLNEQFFGPGTRLTVL.

This chain joins TRBV7-8 and TRBJ2-7; 12 nucleotides agree with TRBD2. The V segment lost 1 base and the J segment 5 bases; nucleotides outside the gene matches: 9. Germline V gives CDR1 SGHVS, CDR2 FQNEAQ. The CDR3 covers 17 residues. CDR3 coding DNA: TGTGCCAGCAGCTTAGTTCCCCCTGCTAGCGGGGGGGACGAGCAGTACTTC. This translates into CASSLVPPASGGDEQYF.

This clone was detected a few times. This sequence joins TRBV18 and TRBJ2-7; possibly TRBD1 for D (5 bases). Trimming cost V 7 bases and J 3 bases, with 16 bases left between them. CDR3 length equals 14 residues. Germline V lookup: CDR1 KGHSH, CDR2 LQKENI. The CDR3 reads CASLTFDSFYEQYF. The CDR3 region has the DNA TGTGCCAGCTTAACCTTCGACAGCTTCTACGAGCAGTACTTC.

This chain joins TRBV14 and TRBJ2-5; D remains ambiguous. This CDR3 has 13 residues. Germline CDR1 reads SGHDN; CDR2 reads FVKESK. The V end was cut by 0 bases, the J end by 11 bases, with 13 bases between. Here the CDR3 reads CASSQDRRSAQYF. The CDR3 DNA reads TGTGCCAGCAGCCAAGACAGGCGATCGGCGCAGTACTTC.

The chain carries TRBV6-5 and TRBJ2-5; 11 nucleotides match TRBD2. This CDR3 spans 16 amino acids. V lost 4 bases to trimming and J lost 2 bases; unmatched junction nucleotides: 6. Germline V CDR1 and CDR2: MNHEY, SVGAGI. The CDR3 region has the DNA TGTGCCAGCAGTTCCACGACTAGCGGGGAACAAGAGACCCAGTACTTC. It codes for CASSSTTSGEQETQYF.